The clone carrying this T cell receptor (beta chain) was recorded only once. V was pared by 0 bases and J by 4 bases, with 10 bases between. This CDR3 is 15 amino acids long. CDR1 SGHRS and CDR2 YFSETQ come from the germline V gene. This sample is part of a study of control samples from healthy donors and cancer patients. The data were produced by immunoSEQ multiplex PCR, yet TCRdb's version contains in-frame clones alone and is incomplete. The table includes 65,000 to 95,000 clones, about 89% detected once. The specimen sequenced was blood. This TCR derives from a man between 50 and 59 years old in good health. This chain links TRBV5-1 with TRBJ2-2; possibly TRBD1 for D (5 bases). The CDR3 DNA sequence: TGCGCCAGCAGCTTGGATGGCCAGGGCACCGGGGAGCTGTTTTTT. This gives the protein CASSLDGQGTGELFF.